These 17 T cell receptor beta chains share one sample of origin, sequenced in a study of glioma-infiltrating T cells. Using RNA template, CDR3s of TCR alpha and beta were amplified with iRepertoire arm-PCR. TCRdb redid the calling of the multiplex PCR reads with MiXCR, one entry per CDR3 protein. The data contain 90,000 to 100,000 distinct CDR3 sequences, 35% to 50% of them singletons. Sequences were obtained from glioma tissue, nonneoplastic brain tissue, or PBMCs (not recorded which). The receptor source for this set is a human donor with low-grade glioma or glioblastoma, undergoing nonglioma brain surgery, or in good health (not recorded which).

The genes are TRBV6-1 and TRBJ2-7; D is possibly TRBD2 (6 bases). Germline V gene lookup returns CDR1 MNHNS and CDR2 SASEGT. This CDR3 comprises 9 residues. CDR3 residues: CWRGYEQYF. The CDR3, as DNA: TGTTGGCGGGGCTACGAGCAGTACTTC.

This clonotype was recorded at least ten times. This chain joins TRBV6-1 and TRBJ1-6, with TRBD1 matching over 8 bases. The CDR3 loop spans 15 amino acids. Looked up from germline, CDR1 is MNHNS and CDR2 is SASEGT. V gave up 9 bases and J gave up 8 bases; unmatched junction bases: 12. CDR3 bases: TGTGCCAGTACTTTCAGGGGGCGGCAGTATTCACCCCTCCACTTT. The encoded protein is CASTFRGRQYSPLHF.

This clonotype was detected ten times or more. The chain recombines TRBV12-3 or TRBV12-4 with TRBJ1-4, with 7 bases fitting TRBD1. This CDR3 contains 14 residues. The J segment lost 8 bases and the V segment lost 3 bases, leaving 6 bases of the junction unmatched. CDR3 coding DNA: TGTGCCAGCAGTTTCTGGGACAGTAGCGAAAAACTGTTTTTT. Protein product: CASSFWDSSEKLFF.

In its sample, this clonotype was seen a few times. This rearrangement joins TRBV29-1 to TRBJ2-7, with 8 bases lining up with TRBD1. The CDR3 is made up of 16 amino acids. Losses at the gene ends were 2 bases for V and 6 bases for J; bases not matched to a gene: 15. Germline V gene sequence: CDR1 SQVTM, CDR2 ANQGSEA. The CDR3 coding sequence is TGCAGCGTTGAATTTGTAACGGACAGGGTCACTAGCGAGCAGTACTTC. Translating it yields CSVEFVTDRVTSEQYF.

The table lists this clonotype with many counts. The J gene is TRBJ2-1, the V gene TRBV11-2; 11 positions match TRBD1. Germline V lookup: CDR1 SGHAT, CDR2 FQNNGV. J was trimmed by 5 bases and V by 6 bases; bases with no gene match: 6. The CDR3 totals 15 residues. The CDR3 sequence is CASSQGQGAHNEQFF. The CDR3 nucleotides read TGTGCCAGCAGTCAAGGACAGGGGGCCCACAATGAGCAGTTCTTC.

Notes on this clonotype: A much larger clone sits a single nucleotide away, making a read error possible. In nucleotides, the CDR3 is TGTGCCAGCAGCCAAGGTACTAGGAGGAATGGGCAGTTCTTC. Its translation: CASSQGTRRNGQFF. J is TRBJ2-1 and V is TRBV14; TRBD2 is a possible D gene (5 bases). Germline V CDR1 and CDR2: SGHDN, FVKESK. This CDR3 has 14 residues.

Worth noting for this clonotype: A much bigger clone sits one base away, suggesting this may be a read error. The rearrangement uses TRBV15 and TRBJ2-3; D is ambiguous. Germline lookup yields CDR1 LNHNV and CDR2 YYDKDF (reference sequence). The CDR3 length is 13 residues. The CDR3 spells CAASRGGTDTQYF. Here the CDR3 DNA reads TGTGCCGCCAGCAGAGGTGGCACAGATACGCAGTATTTT.

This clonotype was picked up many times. CDR3: CASSQTNGHNEQFF. CDR3 bases: TGTGCCAGCAGCCAGACTAACGGGCACAATGAGCAGTTCTTC. The chain employs TRBV11-2 and TRBJ2-1, with D perhaps matching TRBD2 (5 bases). V lost 5 bases and J lost 5, with 13 bases in between. Germline lookup yields CDR1 SGHAT and CDR2 FQNNGV. The CDR3 totals 14 residues.

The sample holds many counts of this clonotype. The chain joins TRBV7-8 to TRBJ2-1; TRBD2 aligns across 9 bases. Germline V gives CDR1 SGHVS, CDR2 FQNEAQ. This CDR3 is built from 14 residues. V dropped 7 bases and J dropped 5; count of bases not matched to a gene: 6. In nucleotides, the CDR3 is TGTGCCAGCAAGTATGCGGGAGGGAACAATGAGCAGTTCTTC. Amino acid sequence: CASKYAGGNNEQFF. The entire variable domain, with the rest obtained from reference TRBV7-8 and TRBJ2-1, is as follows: GAGVSQSPRYKVAKRGQDVALRCDPISGHVSLFWYQQALGQGPEFLTYFQNEAQLDKSGLPSDRFFAERPEGSVSTLKIQRTQQEDSAVYLCASKYAGGNNEQFFGPGTRLTVL.

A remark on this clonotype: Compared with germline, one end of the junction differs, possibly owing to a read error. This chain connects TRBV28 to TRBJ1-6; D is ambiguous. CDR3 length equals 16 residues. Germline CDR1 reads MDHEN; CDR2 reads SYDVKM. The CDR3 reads CASSLEGGSYNSPLHF. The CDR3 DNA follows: TGTGCAAGCAGCTTAGAGGGCGGTTCCTATAATTCACCCCTCCACTTT.

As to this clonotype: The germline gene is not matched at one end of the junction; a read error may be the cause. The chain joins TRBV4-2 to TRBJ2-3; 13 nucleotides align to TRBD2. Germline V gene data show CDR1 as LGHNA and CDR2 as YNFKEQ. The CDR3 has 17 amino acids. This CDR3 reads CASGQGTSGIHTDTQYF. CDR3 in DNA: TGTGCCAGCGGCCAGGGGACTAGCGGGATACACACAGATACGCAGTATTTT.

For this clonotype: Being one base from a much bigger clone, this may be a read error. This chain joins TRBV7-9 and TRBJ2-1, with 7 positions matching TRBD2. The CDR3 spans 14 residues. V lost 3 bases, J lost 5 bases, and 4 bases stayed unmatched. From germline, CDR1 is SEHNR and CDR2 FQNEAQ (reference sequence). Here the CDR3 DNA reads TGTGCCAGCAGCTTCAGGCTAGCGGACAATGAGCAGTTCTTC. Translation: CASSFRLADNEQFF. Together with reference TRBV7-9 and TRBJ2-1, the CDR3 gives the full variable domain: DTGVSQNPRHKITKRGQNVTFRCDPISEHNRLYWYRQTLGQGPEFLTYFQNEAQLEKSRLLSDRFSAERPKGSFSTLEIQRTEQGDSAMYLCASSFRLADNEQFFGPGTRLTVL.

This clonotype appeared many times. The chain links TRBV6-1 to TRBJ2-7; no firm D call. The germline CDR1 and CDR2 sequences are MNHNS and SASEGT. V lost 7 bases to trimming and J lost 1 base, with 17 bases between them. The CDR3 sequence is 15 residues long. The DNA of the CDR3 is TGTGCCAGCACCCCCTCGGCAGGCCCTTCCTACGAGCAGTACTTC. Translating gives CASTPSAGPSYEQYF.

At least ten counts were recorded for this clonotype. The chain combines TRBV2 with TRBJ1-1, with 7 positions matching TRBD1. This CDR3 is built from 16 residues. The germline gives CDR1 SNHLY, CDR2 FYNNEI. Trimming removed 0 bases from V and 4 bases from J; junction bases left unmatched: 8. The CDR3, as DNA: TGTGCCAGCAGTGAAGCGGTCTTACAGGGGTTCACTGAAGCTTTCTTT. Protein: CASSEAVLQGFTEAFF.

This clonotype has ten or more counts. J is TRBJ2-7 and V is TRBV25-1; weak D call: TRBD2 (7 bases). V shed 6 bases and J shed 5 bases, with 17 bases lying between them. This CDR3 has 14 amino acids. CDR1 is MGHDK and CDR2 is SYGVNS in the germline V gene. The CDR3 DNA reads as TGTGCCAGCAGCCGGAGGGGGGGGGGCCACGAGCAGTACTTC. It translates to CASSRRGGGHEQYF.

CDR3 sequence (DNA): TGTGCCAGCAGCCAAGAGAGTAGTGACAATGAGCAGTTCTTC. As protein: CASSQESSDNEQFF. The chain joins TRBV3-1 to TRBJ2-1; D unclear. This CDR3 has 14 amino acids. Trimming shortened V by 0 bases and J by 5 bases, and 8 bases separated the two germline ends. Germline CDR1 LGHDT, CDR2 YNNKEL (reference sequence).

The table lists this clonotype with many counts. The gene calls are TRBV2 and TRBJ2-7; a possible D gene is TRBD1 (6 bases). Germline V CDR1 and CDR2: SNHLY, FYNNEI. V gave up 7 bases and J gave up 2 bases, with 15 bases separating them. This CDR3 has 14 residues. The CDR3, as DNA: TGTGCCAGCATCGAGGACAGCCATGCCTACGAGCAGTACTTC. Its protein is CASIEDSHAYEQYF.